This T cell receptor (beta chain) was sequenced for a study of shared clonotypes between healthy human individuals. Broader study findings: Specimens sampled were limited to blood, with tissue repertoires likely differing. Generation of non-shared clonotypes was less probable than generation of clonotypes shared by all four donors. Shared clonotypes: about 5% naive CD4, around 3.5% naive CD8, about 2.2% memory CD4, approximately 0.4% memory CD8.

Produced via immunoSEQ multiplex PCR; TCRdb's table is partial and in-frame only. The sample yields more than 550,000 clones, roughly 72% seen once. The germline V and J ends were trimmed by 6 bases and 7 bases, with 10 bases remaining between them. There are 11 residues in the CDR3. Germline V CDR1 and CDR2: WNHNN, SYGVQD (reference sequence). Notes on this clone: Its target is unknown.

The sequence came from a woman between 25 and 40 years old in good health. The chain recombines TRBV10-1 with TRBJ2-7; no clear D. Sequencing was done on a sample of memory CD4+ T cells sorted from blood. As to subset: CD45RA-negative fraction. The CDR3 DNA reads as TGCGCCAGCAGAGGGAATGGGGAGCAGTACTTC. As protein: CASRGNGEQYF.